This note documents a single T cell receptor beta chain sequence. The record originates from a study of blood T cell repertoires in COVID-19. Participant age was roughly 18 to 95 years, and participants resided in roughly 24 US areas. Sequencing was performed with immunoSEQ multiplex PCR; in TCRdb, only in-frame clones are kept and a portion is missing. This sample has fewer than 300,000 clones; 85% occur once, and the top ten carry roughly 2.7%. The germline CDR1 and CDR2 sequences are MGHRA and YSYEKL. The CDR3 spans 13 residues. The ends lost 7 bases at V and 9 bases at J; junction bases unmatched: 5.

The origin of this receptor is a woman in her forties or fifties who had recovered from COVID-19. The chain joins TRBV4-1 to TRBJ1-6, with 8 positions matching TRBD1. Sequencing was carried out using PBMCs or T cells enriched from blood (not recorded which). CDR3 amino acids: CASTGTGGSPLHF. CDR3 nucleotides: TGCGCCAGCACCGGGACAGGAGGTTCACCCCTCCACTTT.